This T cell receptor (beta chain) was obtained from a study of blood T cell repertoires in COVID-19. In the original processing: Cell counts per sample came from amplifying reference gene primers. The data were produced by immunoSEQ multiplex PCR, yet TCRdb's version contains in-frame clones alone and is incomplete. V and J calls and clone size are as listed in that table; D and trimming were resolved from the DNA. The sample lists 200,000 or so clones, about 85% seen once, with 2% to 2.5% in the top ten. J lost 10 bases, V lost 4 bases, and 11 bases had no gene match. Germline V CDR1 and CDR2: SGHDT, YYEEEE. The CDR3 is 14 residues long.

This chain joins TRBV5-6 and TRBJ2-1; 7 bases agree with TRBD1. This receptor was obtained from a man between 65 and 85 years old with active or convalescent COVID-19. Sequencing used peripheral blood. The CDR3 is CASSGYRGIDEQFF. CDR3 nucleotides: TGTGCCAGCAGCGGCTACAGGGGAATTGACGAGCAGTTCTTC.